Presented here are 15 T cell receptor beta chains from one specimen sequenced in a study of cytomegalovirus exposure and HLA in healthy donors. The repertoire was sequenced with immunoSEQ multiplex PCR; TCRdb's copy has only in-frame clones and lacks some. The sample consists of roughly 110,000 clones, roughly nine tenths of them appearing once. Source material: PBMCs. All receptors derive from a woman aged 18-29 years in good health and CMV-seropositive.

The CDR3 coding sequence is TGCGCCAGCGGAGTATCGAGACAGGGTCTCTACGAGCAGTACGTC. Its translation: CASGVSRQGLYEQYV. The rearrangement joins TRBV10-1 to TRBJ2-7; 7 positions match TRBD1. This CDR3 contains 15 residues. The junction had 13 bases not matched to a gene; V was cut back by 8 bases and J by 3 bases. Per the germline V gene, CDR1 is WNHNN and CDR2 is SYGVQD (reference sequence).

This clone came up once. The V gene is TRBV2, the J gene TRBJ2-1; TRBD2 is a possible D gene (7 bases). Trimming removed 7 bases at V and 1 base at J, with 20 bases between. The CDR3 is 17 amino acids. Germline V gene sequence: CDR1 SNHLY, CDR2 FYNNEI. The DNA of the CDR3 is TGTGCCAGCACCACGACTAGCCAGGGGTGGTCCTACAATGAGCAGTTCTTC. It is translated as CASTTTSQGWSYNEQFF.

CDR3 sequence: CASSPKDRREYGYTF. As DNA, the CDR3 is TGTGCCAGCAGTCCTAAGGACAGGAGGGAATATGGCTACACCTTC. The J gene is TRBJ1-2, the V gene TRBV6-6; 7 bases are shared with TRBD1. In germline, CDR1 is MNHNY, CDR2 SVGAGI (reference sequence). Unmatched junction bases numbered 11, after V lost 5 bases and J lost 5 bases. This CDR3 spans 15 amino acids.

V and J are TRBV28 and TRBJ1-1, with unresolved D. The CDR3 length is 10 residues. V shed 10 bases and J shed 6 bases, with 9 bases lying between them. CDR1 is MDHEN, CDR2 SYDVKM, per germline. The DNA for the CDR3 is TGTGCCACCGGGGTCCCTGAAGCTTTCTTT. This encodes CATGVPEAFF.

V is TRBV28 and J is TRBJ2-5; TRBD1 might be the D (6 bases). With 5 bases removed from V and 5 bases from J, the gap between germline ends came to 21 bases. The CDR3 has 16 amino acids. Germline assignment: CDR1 MDHEN and CDR2 SYDVKM. CDR3 nucleotides: TGTGCCAGCAGTACACCGAACAGGGAAGCTTCGGAGACCCAGTACTTC. Translated, it gives CASSTPNREASETQYF.

The chain employs TRBV7-8 and TRBJ1-6; the D is unclear. The CDR3 has 14 residues. Germline V gene sequence: CDR1 SGHVS, CDR2 FQNEAQ. V was trimmed by 6 bases and J by 8 bases, leaving 14 bases between them. This chain's CDR3 is CASSTAAGYSPLHF. The CDR3 nucleotides are TGTGCCAGCAGTACGGCCGCGGGATATTCACCCCTCCACTTT.

The gene calls are TRBV4-1 and TRBJ1-2; no clear D gene. In germline, CDR1 is MGHRA, CDR2 YSYEKL. This CDR3 region has 15 residues. The V and J ends lost 5 bases and 4 bases respectively, with 17 bases between them. As DNA, the CDR3 is TGCGCCAGCAGCAAGAACGAGGGTTTTATCTATGGCTACACCTTC. Its translation: CASSKNEGFIYGYTF.

The chain uses TRBV2 and TRBJ1-4; D gene ambiguous. In germline, CDR1 is SNHLY, CDR2 FYNNEI. CDR3 length equals 15 residues. V lost 1 base and J 0 bases, leaving 6 bases between the germline ends. As DNA, the CDR3 is TGTGCCAGCAGTGAAGGAGTCTCAACTAATGAAAAACTGTTTTTT. This sequence encodes CASSEGVSTNEKLFF.

The chain recombines TRBV6-1 with TRBJ2-2, with unresolved D. Germline V CDR1 and CDR2: MNHNS, SASEGT. V dropped 1 base and J dropped 5 bases, with 11 bases sitting between them. CDR3 length: 15 amino acids. In DNA, the CDR3 is TGTGCCAGCAGTGAAGGGAGCAGTAGGACCGGGGAGCTGTTTTTT. Its translation: CASSEGSSRTGELFF.

The rearrangement uses TRBV7-3 and TRBJ1-6; 9 nucleotides align to TRBD1. CDR3 length equals 17 residues. The V gene end was trimmed by 3 bases and the J gene end by 3 bases; junction bases not matched to a gene: 6. Germline-derived CDR1 and CDR2 are SGHTA and FQGTGA. CDR3 coding DNA: TGTGCCAGCAGCTTTCGGACAGGGGAGGTCTATAATTCACCCCTCCACTTT. It yields the protein CASSFRTGEVYNSPLHF.

This clone was seen more than once but under ten times. The chain joins TRBV6-1 to TRBJ1-4, with 10 positions matching TRBD1. CDR1 and CDR2 (germline): MNHNS, SASEGT. The ends lost 1 base at V and 7 bases at J; junction bases unmatched: 0. The CDR3 has 14 residues. The CDR3 region is CASSEGQGAEKLFF. For the CDR3, the DNA is TGTGCCAGCAGTGAAGGACAGGGGGCTGAAAAACTGTTTTTT.

V usage is TRBV6-6 and J usage is TRBJ2-7, with TRBD1 matching 7 bases. Trimming at V came to 6 bases and at J to 3 bases, leaving 5 bases not matched to a gene. This CDR3 region has 13 residues. Per germline, CDR1 MNHNY and CDR2 SVGAGI (reference sequence). CDR3 nucleotides: TGTGCCAGCAGCATCCGGGACAGCTACGAGCAGTACTTC. Protein product: CASSIRDSYEQYF.

The chain joins TRBV6-5 to TRBJ2-6; D call uncertain. The CDR3 has 15 amino acids. V lost 1 base, J lost 0 bases, and 4 bases lay in between. Germline V gene lookup returns CDR1 MNHEY and CDR2 SVGAGI. The CDR3 nucleotides read TGTGCCAGCAGTTACTACACCTCTGGGGCCAACGTCCTGACTTTC. It codes for CASSYYTSGANVLTF.

The chain employs TRBV5-1 and TRBJ2-1, with 10 nucleotides matching TRBD2. The germline CDR1 and CDR2 sequences are SGHRS and YFSETQ. The CDR3 length is 16 residues. The ends lost 4 bases at V and 4 bases at J; junction bases unmatched: 8. CDR3 sequence: CASSPPTSGEYNEQFF. As DNA, the CDR3 is TGCGCCAGCAGCCCCCCCACTAGCGGGGAGTACAATGAGCAGTTCTTC.

The chain combines TRBV19 with TRBJ2-7; tentative D call: TRBD2 (6 bases). Per germline, CDR1 LNHDA and CDR2 SQIVND (reference sequence). The V gene lost 5 bases and the J gene lost 6 bases, with 14 bases spanning the gap. The CDR3 loop spans 13 amino acids. The CDR3 region has the DNA TGTGCCAGTAGTGCGAGGGAGGCGGGCGAGCAGTACTTC. Its translation is CASSAREAGEQYF.